What follows is one TCR beta chain and its context. Sequencing used immunoSEQ multiplex PCR; TCRdb keeps in-frame clones, though not all of them. The sample lists under 2,500 clones; about 90% were seen once. Looked up from germline, CDR1 is SGHAT and CDR2 is FQNNGV. J gave up 2 bases and V 2 bases, and 2 bases lay outside the gene matches. The length of the CDR3 is 15 residues. The sample comes from a study of T cell repertoires in ileal Crohn's disease. For the study at large: About half of patients got postoperative therapy: 11 thiopurines, some 19 anti-TNF.

Sequencing input: ileal tissue. This clonotype originated in an adult with Crohn's disease. The rearrangement uses TRBV11-2 and TRBJ2-5; 10 bases align to TRBD1. This chain's CDR3 is CASSLQGQGQETQYF. CDR3 in DNA: TGTGCCAGCAGCTTACAGGGACAGGGGCAAGAGACCCAGTACTTC.